This TCR beta chain was obtained from a study of graft-versus-host responses after intestinal transplantation. Using immunoSEQ multiplex PCR, the repertoire was profiled, and TCRdb retains in-frame clones only, with some absent. The sample holds tens of thousands of clones; approximately 40% are singletons and the top ten take over 1.1%. The authors combined around 200,000 CFSE-labeled responder cells with around 200,000 irradiated, violet-dye-labeled stimulator cells in plates. From germline, CDR1 is SGHAT and CDR2 FQDESV (reference sequence). The CDR3 consists of 14 residues. The germline V and J ends were trimmed by 8 bases and 4 bases, with 15 bases remaining between them.

The chain recombines TRBV11-1 with TRBJ2-1; a weak D match, TRBD2 (6 bases). This receptor was obtained from a human patient who was an organ donor for intestinal transplantation. Sequencing used alloreactive CD8+ T cells from a mixed lymphocyte reaction culture, obtained before transplantation. Subset given: CFSE-low proliferating T cells sorted from roughly six-day pre-transplant mixed lymphocyte reaction (GvH or HvG direction). For the CDR3, the DNA is TGTGCCAGCGCCGGGGACTCCAATTACAATGAGCAGTTCTTC. Its protein is CASAGDSNYNEQFF.